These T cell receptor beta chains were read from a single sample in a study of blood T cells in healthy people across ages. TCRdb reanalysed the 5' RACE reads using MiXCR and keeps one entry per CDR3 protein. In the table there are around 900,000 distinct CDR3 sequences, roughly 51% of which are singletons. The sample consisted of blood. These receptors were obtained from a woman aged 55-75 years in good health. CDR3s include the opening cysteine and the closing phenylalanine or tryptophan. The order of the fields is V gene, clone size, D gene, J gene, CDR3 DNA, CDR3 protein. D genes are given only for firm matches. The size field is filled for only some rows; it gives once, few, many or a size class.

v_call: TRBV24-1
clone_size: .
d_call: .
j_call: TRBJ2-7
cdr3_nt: TGTGCCACCAGTGACCTAAGCAACGAGCAGTACTTC
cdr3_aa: CATSDLSNEQYF

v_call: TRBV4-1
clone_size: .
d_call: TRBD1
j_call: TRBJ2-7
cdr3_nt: TGCGCCAGCAGCCTGACAGGGCCTTGGGGGGAGCAGTACTTC
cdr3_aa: CASSLTGPWGEQYF

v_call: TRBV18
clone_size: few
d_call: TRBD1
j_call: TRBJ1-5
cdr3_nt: TGTGCCAGCACGGAACGACAGGGGTATGATCAGCCCCAGCATTTT
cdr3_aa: CASTERQGYDQPQHF

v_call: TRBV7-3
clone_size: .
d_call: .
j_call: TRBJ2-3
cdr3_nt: TGTGCCAGCAGCCCCGGGACTTTACATAGCACAGATACGCAGTATTTT
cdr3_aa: CASSPGTLHSTDTQYF

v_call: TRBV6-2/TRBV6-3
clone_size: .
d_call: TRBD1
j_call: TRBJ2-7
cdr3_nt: TGTGCCAGCAGTTCGATCCGGGGACAGGGGATGAACGAGCAGTACTTC
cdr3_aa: CASSSIRGQGMNEQYF

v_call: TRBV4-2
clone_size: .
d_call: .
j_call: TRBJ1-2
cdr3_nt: TGTGCCAGCAGCCAAGCCCGGCAGGCTAACTATGGCTACACCTTC
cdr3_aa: CASSQARQANYGYTF

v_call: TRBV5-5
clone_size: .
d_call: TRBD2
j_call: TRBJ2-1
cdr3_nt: TGTGCCCGCAGCATCAGACTAGCGGGAAGGAATGAGCAGTTCTTC
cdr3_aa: CARSIRLAGRNEQFF

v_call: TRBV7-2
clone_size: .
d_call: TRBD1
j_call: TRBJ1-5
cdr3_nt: TGTGCCAGCAGCTTACGTTTCAGGGGGCGAGAACAGCCCCAGCATTTT
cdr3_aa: CASSLRFRGREQPQHF

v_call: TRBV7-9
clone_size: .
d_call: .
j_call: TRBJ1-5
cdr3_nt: TGTGCCAGCAGCTTATCCGGGGCGCGGGATCAGCCCCAGCATTTT
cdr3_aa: CASSLSGARDQPQHF

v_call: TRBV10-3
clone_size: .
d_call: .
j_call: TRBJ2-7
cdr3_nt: TGTGCCATCAGTTCCACTGGAGAGCAGTACTTC
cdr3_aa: CAISSTGEQYF

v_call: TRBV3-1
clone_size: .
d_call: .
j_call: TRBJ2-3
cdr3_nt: TGTGCCAGCAGCCAAACTACTAAAACTAGCAGCCTCGGGGATACGCAGTATTTT
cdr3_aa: CASSQTTKTSSLGDTQYF

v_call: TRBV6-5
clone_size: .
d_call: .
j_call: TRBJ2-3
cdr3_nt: TGTGCCAGCAGAAGGGGGATAAGCACAGATACGCAGTATTTT
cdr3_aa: CASRRGISTDTQYF

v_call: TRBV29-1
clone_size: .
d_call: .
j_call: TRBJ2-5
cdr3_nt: TGCAGCGTTCTGAGATCAGAGACCCAGTACTTC
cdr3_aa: CSVLRSETQYF

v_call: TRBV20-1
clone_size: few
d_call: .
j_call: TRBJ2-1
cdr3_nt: TGCAGTGCTTCCCGAAATGATGGACTTAATGAGCAGTTCTTC
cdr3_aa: CSASRNDGLNEQFF

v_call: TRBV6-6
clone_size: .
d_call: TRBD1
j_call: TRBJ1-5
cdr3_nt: TGTGCCAGCAGTTCTACAGGGGAGCGTGGACAGCCCCAGCATTTT
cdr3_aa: CASSSTGERGQPQHF

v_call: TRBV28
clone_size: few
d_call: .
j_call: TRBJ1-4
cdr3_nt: TGTGCCAGCATCGGGCCCTTAGGGAAACTGTTTTTT
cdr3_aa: CASIGPLGKLFF

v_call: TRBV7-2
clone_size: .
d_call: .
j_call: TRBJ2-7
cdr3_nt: TGTGTCAGCAGCTCCGAAACAGGGTCCAACCACGAGCAGTACTTC
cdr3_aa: CVSSSETGSNHEQYF

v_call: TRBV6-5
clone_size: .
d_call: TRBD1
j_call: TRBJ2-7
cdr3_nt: TGTGCCAGCAGTAAATCCGGGACAGGCAACGAGCAGTACTTC
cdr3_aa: CASSKSGTGNEQYF

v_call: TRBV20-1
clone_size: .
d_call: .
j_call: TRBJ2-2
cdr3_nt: TGCAGTGCTAGAGATGTACGGGCGGACACCGGGGAGCTGTTTTTT
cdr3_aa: CSARDVRADTGELFF

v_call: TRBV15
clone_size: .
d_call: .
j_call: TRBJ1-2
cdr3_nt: TGTGCCACCAGCTCTCACGAGGCTTCCCCTAACTATGGCTACACCTTC
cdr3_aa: CATSSHEASPNYGYTF

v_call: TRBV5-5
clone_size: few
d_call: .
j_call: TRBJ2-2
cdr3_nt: TGTGCCAGCAGCTTGGGGACAACCGGGGAGCTGTTTTTT
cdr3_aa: CASSLGTTGELFF

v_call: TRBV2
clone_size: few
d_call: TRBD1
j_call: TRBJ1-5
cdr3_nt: TGTGCCAGCGGACAGGGCTTAAATCAGCCCCAGCATTTT
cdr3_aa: CASGQGLNQPQHF

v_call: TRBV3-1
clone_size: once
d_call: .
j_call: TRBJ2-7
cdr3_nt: TGTGCCAGCAGCCAAGGAGTGGCCTACAATGAGCAGTACTTC
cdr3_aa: CASSQGVAYNEQYF

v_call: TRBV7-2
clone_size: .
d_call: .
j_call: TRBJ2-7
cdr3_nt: TGTGCCAGCAGCTTATCCCCTAGCCCTACCGAGCAGTACTTC
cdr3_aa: CASSLSPSPTEQYF

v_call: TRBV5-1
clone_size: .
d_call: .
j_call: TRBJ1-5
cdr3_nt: TGCGCCAGCAGCCCGAGAACAGGCTCGGGGGAGCCCCAGCATTTT
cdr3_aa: CASSPRTGSGEPQHF